These 5 T cell receptor beta chains share one sample of origin, sequenced in a study of human T cells and chemical hapten exposure. Using its own MiXCR run on the RACE reads, TCRdb lists one record per CDR3 protein. Of approximately 49,000 distinct CDR3 sequences listed, around 9.3% are singletons. Time point in this sample: patch test 1, 2 weeks after DPC sensitization. The treatment was: therapeutic diphenylcyclopropenone sensitization with weekly scalp DPC. Sequencing used whole blood, obtained in connection with sensitization to the hapten diphenylcyclopropenone (DPC). The source of these receptors is a woman aged 45-65 years with alopecia areata. Some clones in this sample may be carry-over from other donors' samples.

Ten or more counts support this clonotype. This chain connects TRBV7-2 to TRBJ2-4; no clear D gene. The germline V and J ends were trimmed by 5 bases and 13 bases, with 12 bases remaining between them. Germline V gene lookup returns CDR1 SGHTA and CDR2 FQGNSA. This CDR3 is built from 11 residues. In nucleotides, the CDR3 is TGTGCCAGCAGCCTCATTAAAGAACAGTACTTC. It encodes CASSLIKEQYF.

This clonotype showed up many times. This chain connects TRBV7-9 to TRBJ1-6; 7 bases match TRBD1. The CDR3 has 14 amino acids. V trimming: 1 base; J trimming: 8 bases; junction bases outside the gene matches: 2. Germline V CDR1 and CDR2: SEHNR, FQNEAQ (reference sequence). CDR3 sequence (DNA): TGTGCCAGCAGCTTAGGACAGGGTGATTCACCCCTCCACTTT. Protein: CASSLGQGDSPLHF.

This clonotype was recorded at least ten times. This chain connects TRBV7-9 to TRBJ2-2, with D maybe TRBD1 (6 bases). V lost 4 bases, J lost 10 bases, and 16 bases lay in between. The CDR3 extends over 14 amino acids. Looked up from germline, CDR1 is SEHNR and CDR2 is FQNEAQ (reference sequence). CDR3 nucleotide sequence: TGTGCCAGCAGCTCACCGGACAGCCAGATGGAGCTGTTTTTT. Translating it yields CASSSPDSQMELFF.

This clonotype was detected a few times. The chain uses TRBV20-1 and TRBJ2-3; 10 positions match TRBD2. The CDR3 extends over 14 amino acids. Losses at the gene ends were 2 bases for V and 5 bases for J; bases not matched to a gene: 4. Germline assignment: CDR1 DFQATT and CDR2 SNEGSKA (reference sequence). The CDR3 loop is CSARLAGVVDTQYF. In nucleotides, the CDR3 is TGCAGTGCTAGACTAGCGGGAGTGGTAGATACGCAGTATTTT.

This clonotype came up many times. The chain combines TRBV10-3 with TRBJ1-6, with 8 nucleotides matching TRBD1. Germline V gene sequence: CDR1 ENHRY, CDR2 SYGVKD. V gave up 6 bases and J gave up 7 bases; unmatched junction bases: 2. CDR3 length equals 13 residues. For the CDR3, the DNA is TGTGCCATCAGGGACAGGGAAAATTCACCCCTCCACTTT. This gives the protein CAIRDRENSPLHF.